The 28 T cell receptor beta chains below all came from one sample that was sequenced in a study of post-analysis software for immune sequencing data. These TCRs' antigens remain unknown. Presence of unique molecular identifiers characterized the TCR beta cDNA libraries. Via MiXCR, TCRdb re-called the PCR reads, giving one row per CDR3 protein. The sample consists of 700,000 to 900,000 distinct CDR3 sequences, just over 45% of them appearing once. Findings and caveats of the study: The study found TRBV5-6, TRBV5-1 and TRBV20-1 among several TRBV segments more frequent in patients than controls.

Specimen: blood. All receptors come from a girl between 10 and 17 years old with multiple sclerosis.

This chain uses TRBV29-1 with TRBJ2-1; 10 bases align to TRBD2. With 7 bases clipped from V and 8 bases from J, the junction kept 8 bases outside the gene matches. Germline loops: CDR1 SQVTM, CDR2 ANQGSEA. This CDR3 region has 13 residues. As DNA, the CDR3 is TGCAGCGCCCAAAGGGGGACTAGCGATGAGCAGTTCTTC. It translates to CSAQRGTSDEQFF.

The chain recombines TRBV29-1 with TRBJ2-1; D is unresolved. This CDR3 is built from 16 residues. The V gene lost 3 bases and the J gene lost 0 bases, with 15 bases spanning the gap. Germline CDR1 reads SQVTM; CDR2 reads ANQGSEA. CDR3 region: CSVEAGRPASYNEQFF. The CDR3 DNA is TGCAGCGTTGAGGCCGGTAGGCCGGCCTCCTACAATGAGCAGTTCTTC.

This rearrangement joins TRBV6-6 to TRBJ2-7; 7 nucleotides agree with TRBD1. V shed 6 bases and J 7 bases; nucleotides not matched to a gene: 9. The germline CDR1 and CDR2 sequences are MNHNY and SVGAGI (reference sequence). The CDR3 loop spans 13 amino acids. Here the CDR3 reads CASRDRAISEQYF. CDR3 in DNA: TGTGCCAGCAGAGACAGGGCGATCTCTGAGCAGTACTTC.

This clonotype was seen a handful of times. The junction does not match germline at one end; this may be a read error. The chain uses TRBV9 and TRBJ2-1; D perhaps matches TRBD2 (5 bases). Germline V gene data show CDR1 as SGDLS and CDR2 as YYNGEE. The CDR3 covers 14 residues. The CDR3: CAGSVASIENEQFF. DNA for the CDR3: TGTGCCGGCAGCGTAGCTAGCATTGAGAATGAGCAGTTCTTC.

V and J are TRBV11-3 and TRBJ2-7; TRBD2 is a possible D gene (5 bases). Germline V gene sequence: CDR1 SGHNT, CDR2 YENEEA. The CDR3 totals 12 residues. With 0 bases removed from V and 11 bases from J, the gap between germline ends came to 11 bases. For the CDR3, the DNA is TGTGCCAGCAGCTTAGAATCAGGAGGCAAGTACTTC. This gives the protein CASSLESGGKYF.

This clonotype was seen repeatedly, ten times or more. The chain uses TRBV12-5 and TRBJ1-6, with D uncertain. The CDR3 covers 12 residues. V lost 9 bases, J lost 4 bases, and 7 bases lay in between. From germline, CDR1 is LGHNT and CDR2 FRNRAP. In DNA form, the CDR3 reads TGTGCTAGCCCCGGGTATAATTCACCCCTCCACTTT. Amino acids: CASPGYNSPLHF.

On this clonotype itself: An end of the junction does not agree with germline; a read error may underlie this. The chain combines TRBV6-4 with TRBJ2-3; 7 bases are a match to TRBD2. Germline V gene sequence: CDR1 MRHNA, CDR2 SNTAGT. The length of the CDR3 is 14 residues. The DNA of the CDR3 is TGTGTCAGCAGTCGTCGGGGGGGCACAGATACGCAGTATTTT. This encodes CVSSRRGGTDTQYF.

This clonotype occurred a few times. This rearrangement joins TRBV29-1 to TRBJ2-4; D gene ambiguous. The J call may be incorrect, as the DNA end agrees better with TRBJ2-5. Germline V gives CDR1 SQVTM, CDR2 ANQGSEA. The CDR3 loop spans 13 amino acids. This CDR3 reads CSVDLGLEETQYF. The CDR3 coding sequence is TGCAGCGTTGACCTGGGTTTGGAGGAGACCCAGTACTTC.

The CDR3 nucleotides are TGTGCCTCCCAACGCCGAGGTGACAGTGCTAACTATGGCTACACCTTC. As protein: CASQRRGDSANYGYTF. The rearrangement joins TRBV19 to TRBJ1-2; a weak D match, TRBD1 (5 bases). This CDR3 has 16 residues. The germline CDR1 and CDR2 sequences are LNHDA and SQIVND (reference sequence). The ends were cut back, 11 bases at V and 0 bases at J, with 22 bases in the middle.

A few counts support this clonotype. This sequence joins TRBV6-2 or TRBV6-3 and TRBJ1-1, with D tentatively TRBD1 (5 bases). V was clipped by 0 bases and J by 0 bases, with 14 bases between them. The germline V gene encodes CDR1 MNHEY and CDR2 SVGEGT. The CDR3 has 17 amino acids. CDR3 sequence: CASSYSGTPIMNTEAFF. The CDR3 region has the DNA TGTGCCAGCAGTTACTCCGGGACCCCGATAATGAACACTGAAGCTTTCTTT.

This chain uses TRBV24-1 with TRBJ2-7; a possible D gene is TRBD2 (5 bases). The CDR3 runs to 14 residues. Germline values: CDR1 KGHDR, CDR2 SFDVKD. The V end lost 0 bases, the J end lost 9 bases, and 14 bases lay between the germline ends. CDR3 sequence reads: CATSDLQAVSGQYF. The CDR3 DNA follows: TGTGCCACCAGTGATTTGCAAGCGGTGAGCGGGCAGTACTTC.

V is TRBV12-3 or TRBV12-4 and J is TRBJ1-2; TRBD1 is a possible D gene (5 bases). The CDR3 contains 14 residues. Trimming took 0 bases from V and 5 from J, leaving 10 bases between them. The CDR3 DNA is TGTGCCAGCAGTTTAGCGGCAGGGAGGTATGGCTACACCTTC. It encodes CASSLAAGRYGYTF.

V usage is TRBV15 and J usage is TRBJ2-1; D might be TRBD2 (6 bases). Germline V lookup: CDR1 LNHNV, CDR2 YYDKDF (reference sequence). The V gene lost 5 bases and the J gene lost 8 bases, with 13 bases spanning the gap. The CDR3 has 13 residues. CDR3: CATSRGTGDEQFF. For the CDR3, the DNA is TGTGCCACCAGCCGGGGCACGGGAGATGAGCAGTTCTTC.

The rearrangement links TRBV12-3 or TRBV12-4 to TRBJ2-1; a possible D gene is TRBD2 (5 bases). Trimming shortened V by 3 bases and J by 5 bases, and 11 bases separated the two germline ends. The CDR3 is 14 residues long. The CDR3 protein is CASSFERNHNEQFF. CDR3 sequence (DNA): TGTGCCAGCAGTTTTGAGCGGAACCACAATGAGCAGTTCTTC.

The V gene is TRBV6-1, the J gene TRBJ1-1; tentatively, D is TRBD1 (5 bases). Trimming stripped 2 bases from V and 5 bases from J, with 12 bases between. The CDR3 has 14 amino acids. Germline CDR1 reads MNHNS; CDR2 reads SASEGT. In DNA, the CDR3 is TGTGCCAGCAGTGAAAAAGGGGAGTGGACTGAAGCTTTCTTT. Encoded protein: CASSEKGEWTEAFF.

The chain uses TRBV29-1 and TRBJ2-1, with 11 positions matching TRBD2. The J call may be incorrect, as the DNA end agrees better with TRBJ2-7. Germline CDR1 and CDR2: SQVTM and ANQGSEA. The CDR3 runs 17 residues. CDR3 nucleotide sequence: TGCAGCGTTGAAGATCCGGGACTAGCGGCCTCCTACAATGAGCAGTACTTC. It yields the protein CSVEDPGLAASYNEQYF.

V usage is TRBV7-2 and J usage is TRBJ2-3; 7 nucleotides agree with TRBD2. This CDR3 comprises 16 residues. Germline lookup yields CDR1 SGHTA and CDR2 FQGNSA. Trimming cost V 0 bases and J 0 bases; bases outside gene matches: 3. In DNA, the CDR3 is TGTGCCAGCAGCTTAGCCGCAGCGGGAAGCACAGATACGCAGTATTTT. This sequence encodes CASSLAAAGSTDTQYF.

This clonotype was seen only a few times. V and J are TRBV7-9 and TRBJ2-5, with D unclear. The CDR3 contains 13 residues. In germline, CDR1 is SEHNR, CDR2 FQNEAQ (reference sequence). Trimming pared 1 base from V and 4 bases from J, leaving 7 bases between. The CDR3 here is CASSLVFRETQYF. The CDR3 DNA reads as TGTGCCAGCAGCTTAGTGTTTCGAGAGACCCAGTACTTC.

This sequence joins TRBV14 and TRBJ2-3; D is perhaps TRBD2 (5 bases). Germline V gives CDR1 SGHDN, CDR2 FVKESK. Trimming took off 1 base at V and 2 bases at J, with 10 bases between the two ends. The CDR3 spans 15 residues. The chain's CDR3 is CASSQGTLVTDTQYF. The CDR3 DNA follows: TGTGCCAGCAGCCAAGGGACTTTGGTCACAGATACGCAGTATTTT.

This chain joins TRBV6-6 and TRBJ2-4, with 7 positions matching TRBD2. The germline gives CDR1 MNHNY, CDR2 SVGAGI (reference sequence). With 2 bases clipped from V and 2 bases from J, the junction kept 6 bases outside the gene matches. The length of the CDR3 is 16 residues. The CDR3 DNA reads TGTGCCAGCAGTTACGGTCCGGGAGGATCCAAAAACATTCAGTACTTC. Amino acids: CASSYGPGGSKNIQYF.

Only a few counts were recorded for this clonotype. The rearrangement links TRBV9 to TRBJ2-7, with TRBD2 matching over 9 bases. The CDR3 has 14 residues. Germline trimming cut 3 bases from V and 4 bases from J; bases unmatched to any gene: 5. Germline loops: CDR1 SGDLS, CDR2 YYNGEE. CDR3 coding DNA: TGTGCCAGCAGCGCCCATAGCGGGAGTTACGAGCAGTACTTC. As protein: CASSAHSGSYEQYF.

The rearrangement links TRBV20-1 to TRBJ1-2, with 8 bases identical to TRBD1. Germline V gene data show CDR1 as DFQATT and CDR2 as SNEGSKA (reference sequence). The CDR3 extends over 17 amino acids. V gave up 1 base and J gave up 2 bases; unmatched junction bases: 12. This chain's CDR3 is CSARGPKQGEINYGYTF. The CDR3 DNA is TGCAGTGCTAGAGGACCTAAACAGGGGGAGATCAACTATGGCTACACCTTC.

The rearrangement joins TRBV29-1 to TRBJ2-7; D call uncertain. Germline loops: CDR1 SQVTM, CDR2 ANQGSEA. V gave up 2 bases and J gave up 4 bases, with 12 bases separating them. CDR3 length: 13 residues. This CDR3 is CSVESASGYEQYF. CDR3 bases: TGCAGCGTTGAATCCGCATCCGGGTACGAGCAGTACTTC.

CDR3 coding DNA: TGCGCCAGCAGCGTACTACTAGCGGGAGCCGGAGATACGCAGTATTTT. This gives the protein CASSVLLAGAGDTQYF. This sequence joins TRBV5-1 and TRBJ2-3; 11 bases are a match to TRBD2. The V and J ends lost 4 bases and 5 bases, in that order; junction bases with no gene match: 9. The CDR3 totals 16 residues. Germline CDR1 is SGHRS and CDR2 is YFSETQ.

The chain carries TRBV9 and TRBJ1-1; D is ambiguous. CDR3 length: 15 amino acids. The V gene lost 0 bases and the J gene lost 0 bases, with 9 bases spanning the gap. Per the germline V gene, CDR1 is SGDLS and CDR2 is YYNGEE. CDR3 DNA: TGTGCCAGCAGCGTAGGAGACATATTGAACACTGAAGCTTTCTTT. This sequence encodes CASSVGDILNTEAFF.

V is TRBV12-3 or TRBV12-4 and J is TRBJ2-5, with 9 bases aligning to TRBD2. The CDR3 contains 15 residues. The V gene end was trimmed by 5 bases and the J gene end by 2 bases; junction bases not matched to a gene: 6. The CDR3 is CASSDRLAVQETQYF. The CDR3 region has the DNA TGTGCCAGCAGTGATCGACTAGCGGTTCAAGAGACCCAGTACTTC.

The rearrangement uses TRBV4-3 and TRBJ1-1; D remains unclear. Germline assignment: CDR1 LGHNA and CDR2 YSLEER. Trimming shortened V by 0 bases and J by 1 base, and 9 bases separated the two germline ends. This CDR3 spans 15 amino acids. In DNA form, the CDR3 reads TGCGCCAGCAGCCAAGATCGGCAGTGGAACACTGAAGCTTTCTTT. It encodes CASSQDRQWNTEAFF.

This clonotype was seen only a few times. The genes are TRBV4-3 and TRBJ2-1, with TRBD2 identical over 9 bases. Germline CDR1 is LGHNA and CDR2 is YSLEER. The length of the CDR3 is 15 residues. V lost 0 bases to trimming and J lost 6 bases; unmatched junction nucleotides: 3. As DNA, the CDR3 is TGCGCCAGCAGCCAAGATCGACTAGCGGCCAATGAGCAGTTCTTC. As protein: CASSQDRLAANEQFF.